This T cell receptor (beta chain) was captured in a study of monozygotic twins with inflammatory bowel disease. Study outcomes and limitations: TCRbeta diversity (inverse Simpson) was lower in IBD patients than in healthy co-twins. There were differing immunosuppressive treatments, which may have added variability to patient repertoires. Twins classed as concordant or discordant showed no difference in repertoire similarity, possibly from limited power.

Turning to this clonotype: Its antigen is undetermined.

UMIs were attached via template switching, each with a 6-nucleotide sample barcode. Following a re-call of the 5' RACE reads, TCRdb has one entry per CDR3 protein and lacks DNA. The sample holds roughly 170,000 distinct CDR3 sequences. The length of the CDR3 is 12 residues. From germline, CDR1 is KGHDR and CDR2 SFDVKD. The specimen was blood. The rearrangement uses TRBV24-1 and TRBJ2-3. This clonotype was obtained from a human donor with ulcerative colitis or Crohn's disease, or a healthy co-twin of an affected twin (not recorded which). The CDR3 loop reads CATSDGTDTQYF.